The subject of this entry is one T cell receptor (beta chain). Antigen specificity is unknown. This entry is derived from a study of CD8+CD57+ T cells in acquired aplastic anemia. As for the study in general: Sorted cells (CD4+ and CD8+) yielded DNA amounts that averaged roughly 3.5 ug.

CDR1 LNHDA and CDR2 SQIVND come from the germline V gene (reference sequence). Trimming stripped 2 bases from V and 4 bases from J, with 2 bases between. There are 11 residues in the CDR3. General study results and limits: Patients and controls shared about 27 CD8+ CDR3 sequences. Simpson's diversity of CD8+ cells was not significantly different in patients compared with controls.

The template for TCR beta VDJ and CDR3 sequence profiling was genomic DNA. TCRdb ran MiXCR on the reads and lists one entry per CDR3 protein. Found here are under 200,000 distinct CDR3 sequences, roughly 40% of them singletons; the top ten hold approximately 1%. Sequences were obtained from sorted CD4+, CD8+, or CD8+CD57+ T cells (not recorded which) from PBMCs. The chain recombines TRBV19 with TRBJ2-5; D is undetermined. This TCR came from a human donor in good health. The chain's CDR3 is CASSIRETQYF. In DNA, the CDR3 is TGTGCCAGTAGTATACGAGAGACCCAGTACTTC.